The clone carrying this T cell receptor beta chain came up many times. This sample is drawn from a study of T cells in Graves' hyperthyroidism and ophthalmopathy. Looked up from germline, CDR1 is SGHAT and CDR2 is FQNNGV. CDR3 length equals 14 residues. Trimming took 5 bases from V and 4 from J; bases not matched to a gene: 5. The TCR beta CDR3 regions underwent amplification using RNA transcripts as the source. The HTBI primer set was used in a first-round RT-PCR of the TCR CDR3. One entry per CDR3 protein, called by TCRdb with MiXCR from the multiplex PCR reads. The data show around 450,000 distinct CDR3 sequences, approximately 14% seen once.

Sequencing was done on a sample of blood. The sequence derives from a woman under 30 with Graves' hyperthyroidism. The chain uses TRBV11-2 and TRBJ2-7; 10 positions agree with TRBD2. In nucleotides, the CDR3 is TGTGCCAGCAGCCTAGCGGGGGCCCCATACGAGCAGTACTTC. This encodes CASSLAGAPYEQYF.